This T cell receptor (beta chain) was observed in a study of blood T cells in healthy people across ages. Using a J-beta primer mix together with a sample-barcoded 5' primer, a second PCR was run for about 7 to 12 cycles. TCRdb itself ran the 5' RACE reads through MiXCR, one entry per CDR3 protein. Of about a million distinct CDR3 sequences listed, 40% to 60% were seen once; the top ten hold about an eighth. J was trimmed by 4 bases and V by 5 bases; bases with no gene match: 2. Germline lookup yields CDR1 ENHRY and CDR2 SYGVKD. The CDR3 is 13 amino acids. Material: blood. This sequence originates from a man under 40 in good health. The chain couples TRBV10-3 to TRBJ2-7, with 10 positions matching TRBD1. The CDR3 nucleotides read TGTGCCATCAGTCCGGACAGGGGGTACGAGCAGTACTTC. It translates to CAISPDRGYEQYF.